This TCR beta chain was recovered during a study of CD8 T cells in Susac syndrome. Under recently defined diagnostic criteria, the patients with Susac syndrome qualified as having definite or probable disease. RNA, at about 0.45 to 1 ug, was reverse transcribed with random hexamers. TCRdb passed the immunoSEQ multiplex PCR reads through MiXCR, listing each CDR3 protein once. This sample carries about 240,000 distinct CDR3 sequences, almost 97% of them seen once, and the ten largest clones take about 0.095%. The CDR3 is 14 residues long. The junction had 9 bases not matched to a gene; V was cut back by 4 bases and J by 7 bases.

The sequenced sample was CD4+ T cells from PBMCs. This TCR was recovered from a human donor with Susac syndrome. This chain joins TRBV12-3 or TRBV12-4 and TRBJ2-7; TRBD2 matches 8 bases. CDR3 in amino acids: CASSSYLLAEEQYF. In nucleotides, the CDR3 is TGTGCCAGCAGTTCCTACCTACTAGCGGAAGAGCAGTACTTC.